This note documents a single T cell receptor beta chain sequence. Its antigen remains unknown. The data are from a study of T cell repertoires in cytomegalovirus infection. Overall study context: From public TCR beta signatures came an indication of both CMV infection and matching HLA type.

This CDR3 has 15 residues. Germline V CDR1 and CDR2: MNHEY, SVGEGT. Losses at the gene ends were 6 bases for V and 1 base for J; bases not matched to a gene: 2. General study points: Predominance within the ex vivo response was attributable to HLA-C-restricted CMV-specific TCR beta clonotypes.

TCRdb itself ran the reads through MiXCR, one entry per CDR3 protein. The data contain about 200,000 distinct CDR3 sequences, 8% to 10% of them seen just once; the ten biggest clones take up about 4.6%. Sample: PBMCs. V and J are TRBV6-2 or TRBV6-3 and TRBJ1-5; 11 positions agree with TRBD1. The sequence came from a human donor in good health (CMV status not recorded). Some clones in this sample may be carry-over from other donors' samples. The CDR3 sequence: CASSGQGASNQPQHF. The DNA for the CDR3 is TGTGCCAGCAGCGGACAGGGGGCAAGCAATCAGCCCCAGCATTTT.